Included here is one TCR beta chain sequence, with context. Its specificity is unknown. This record comes from a study of cytomegalovirus exposure and HLA in healthy donors. Study summary: The Caucasian-associated ancestry cluster contained 75% to 85% of the approximately 420 genotyped donors.

CDR1 SGHVS and CDR2 FQNEAQ come from the germline V gene. CDR3 size: 16 residues. V was pared by 5 bases and J by 1 base, with 11 bases of the junction left unmatched. While unrecorded immune exposures were likely, the donors were nominally healthy when sampled. Primers for the PCR totalled 60 Vbeta and 13 Jbeta. Assay used: immunoSEQ multiplex PCR; TCRdb lists only in-frame clones, some missing. This table has more than 85,000 clones, approximately 69% appearing once. Findings of the study overall: As a later analysis revealed, the rate of TCR association differed by HLA locus, with DRB1 most and HLA-C fewest.

The chain joins TRBV7-8 to TRBJ2-7, with 7 bases identical to TRBD1. The specimen was PBMCs. This TCR was sampled from a female donor in good health and CMV-seronegative. Here the CDR3 reads CASSGERTGLSYEQYF. CDR3 bases: TGTGCCAGCAGCGGAGAAAGGACAGGCCTATCCTACGAGCAGTACTTC.